The sample holds many counts of the clone carrying this T cell receptor beta chain. The V end was cut by 0 bases, the J end by 4 bases, with 9 bases between. CDR1 LGHNA and CDR2 YSLEER come from the germline V gene. The CDR3 is made up of 15 amino acids. During its preparation, the TCRbeta library received unique molecular identifiers. TCRdb re-analysed the PCR reads in MiXCR, keeping a single row per CDR3 protein. The profile shows roughly 500,000 distinct CDR3 sequences, around 12% of them singletons. The data are from a study of T-cell reconstitution after alpha-beta-depleted transplantation in children.

J is TRBJ2-2 and V is TRBV4-3; perhaps TRBD2 as D (5 bases). The sequencing used PBMCs from the stem cell graft donor, collected from the stem cell graft. The TCR was taken from a human donor who donated a stem cell graft to a child with combined immunodeficiency. The CDR3 sequence is CASSQDSGGTGELFF. Here the CDR3 DNA reads TGCGCCAGCAGCCAAGATAGTGGAGGCACCGGGGAGCTGTTTTTT.